Each of the 11 T cell receptor beta chains below was sequenced from the same sample in a study of T and B cells in COVID-19 patients. TRB rearrangements were amplified by multiplex PCR with BIOMED2 TRB-A/B primers. TCRdb itself ran the multiplex PCR reads through MiXCR, one entry per CDR3 protein. Of several thousand distinct CDR3 sequences listed, 20% to 25% are singletons. Each TRB amplification used about 220-500 ng of genomic DNA from blood. Material: blood. These receptors came from a human donor who had recovered from COVID-19.

The chain has TRBV6-5 and TRBJ1-1; D perhaps matches TRBD1 (5 bases). The CDR3 has 14 amino acids. Germline-derived CDR1 and CDR2 are MNHEY and SVGAGI. V lost 2 bases and J 0 bases, leaving 7 bases between the germline ends. This chain's CDR3 is CASSYDRMNTEAFF. The CDR3 DNA reads TGTGCCAGCAGTTACGACAGAATGAACACTGAAGCTTTCTTT.

By sample share, this clonotype is medium-sized. This chain connects TRBV19 to TRBJ1-2; the D gene is possibly TRBD1 (5 bases). Between the trimmed V and J ends, which lost 8 bases and 7 bases, there was a span of 23 bases. Germline V gene data show CDR1 as LNHDA and CDR2 as SQIVND (reference sequence). There are 15 residues in the CDR3. Here the CDR3 DNA reads TGTGCCAGTTCCCCGACAGTTCGACTAGGGGCTGGCTACACCTTC. Encoded protein: CASSPTVRLGAGYTF.

About this clonotype itself: One end of the junction is discordant with germline, which a read error may explain. This chain uses TRBV29-1 with TRBJ2-1; D tentatively reads TRBD1 or TRBD2 (6 bases each). CDR1 is SQVTM, CDR2 ANQGSEA, per germline. There are 11 residues in the CDR3. This chain's CDR3 is CSGGADKEQFF. The CDR3 DNA follows: TGCAGCGGGGGGGCAGACAAGGAGCAGTTCTTC.

This chain links TRBV12-3 or TRBV12-4 with TRBJ2-7; unclear D gene. Trimming pared 1 base from V and 3 bases from J, leaving 1 base between. The CDR3 contains 11 residues. In DNA form, the CDR3 reads TGTGCCAGCAGTTTAGGCTACGAGCAGTACTTC. Its translation is CASSLGYEQYF.

This clonotype was observed at least ten times. The chain combines TRBV18 with TRBJ1-1, with unresolved D. Per the germline V gene, CDR1 is KGHSH and CDR2 is LQKENI. The CDR3 runs to 13 residues. The V end was cut by 2 bases, the J end by 2 bases, with 6 bases between. The CDR3, as DNA: TGTGCCAGCTCACCATTGATCAACACTGAAGCTTTCTTT. Its protein is CASSPLINTEAFF.

This chain connects TRBV6-4 to TRBJ1-5; TRBD1 matches at 8 bases. The CDR3 consists of 15 residues. The V and J ends lost 6 bases and 5 bases, in that order; junction bases with no gene match: 9. Germline V gene sequence: CDR1 MRHNA, CDR2 SNTAGT. The CDR3 is CASSRGLGSYQPQHF. CDR3 sequence (DNA): TGTGCCAGCAGCAGGGGGCTGGGATCGTATCAGCCCCAGCATTTT.

This clonotype has at least ten counts. The rearrangement links TRBV27 to TRBJ2-7; 8 bases match TRBD1. The ends lost 7 bases at V and 6 bases at J; junction bases unmatched: 11. The CDR3 sequence is 14 residues long. Per the germline V gene, CDR1 is MNHEY and CDR2 is SMNVEV (reference sequence). CDR3 DNA sequence: TGTGCCAGCAAGGAGCAAGACAGGGGTTTCGAGCAGTACTTC. Protein sequence: CASKEQDRGFEQYF.

This clonotype is medium-sized by share. This chain joins TRBV5-4 and TRBJ2-5; D possibly uses TRBD1 or TRBD2 (5 bases each). With 1 base removed from V and 1 base from J, the gap between germline ends came to 8 bases. This CDR3 has 14 amino acids. Germline assignment: CDR1 SGHNT and CDR2 YYREEE (reference sequence). CDR3 in DNA: TGTGCCAGCAGCTTGACGGGGACCCAAGAGACCCAGTACTTC. Its protein product is CASSLTGTQETQYF.

By share, this clonotype ranks as medium-sized. The chain joins TRBV6-5 to TRBJ2-1, with D unclear. CDR3 length: 15 amino acids. The germline V and J ends were trimmed by 6 bases and 8 bases, with 20 bases remaining between them. Germline CDR1 reads MNHEY; CDR2 reads SVGAGI. This CDR3 reads CASSASIFTVDEQFF. The CDR3 DNA sequence: TGTGCCAGCAGCGCTTCGATATTTACGGTGGATGAGCAGTTCTTC.

The count of this clonotype is one. Mismatch with germline at one junction end may stem from a read error. V is TRBV30 and J is TRBJ1-5; D not resolved. Germline V gene sequence: CDR1 GTSNPN, CDR2 SVGIG (reference sequence). CDR3 length equals 14 residues. The CDR3 loop is CAADFSGGNLPQHF. CDR3 in DNA: TGTGCCGCGGACTTCTCGGGAGGGAATCTGCCCCAGCATTTT.

Within the sample, this clonotype is medium-sized. J is TRBJ1-2 and V is TRBV27, with 11 bases aligning to TRBD1. Germline V CDR1 and CDR2: MNHEY, SMNVEV (reference sequence). The CDR3 runs 15 residues. V lost 4 bases and J lost 4; bases outside the gene matches: 5. The CDR3 DNA sequence: TGTGCCAGCAGTTCATCGGGGACAGGGGGCTATGGCTACACCTTC. Translating gives CASSSSGTGGYGYTF.